This TCR beta chain was sequenced during a study of T cells in women clearing cervical HPV infection. Study-level background: Cases: HPV16-related CIN3 or worse on histology, 2 invasive cancers. Control women cleared a single incident HPV16 infection within 12 months. Blood came at first lesion visit for cases, post-clearance for controls.

The CDR3 length is 11 residues. Per germline, CDR1 SEHNR and CDR2 FQNEAQ (reference sequence). The ends lost 5 bases at V and 7 bases at J; junction bases unmatched: 1. In regard to this clone: From the germline J gene comes the end of the CDR3, since the read stops 3 residues before it.

TCR beta CDR3 amplified by multiplex PCR from approximately 1,100 ng genomic DNA. Some clones are missing from TCRdb's copy, which holds only in-frame ones; the method was immunoSEQ multiplex PCR. In all, the sample yields about 20,000 clones. The sequence was collected from a woman between 18 and 70 years old with a cervical HPV16 infection that either progressed to CIN3+ or cleared (not recorded which). The sequencing input was blood buffy coat. The V gene is TRBV7-9, the J gene TRBJ1-1; 7 nucleotides match TRBD1. The CDR3 is CASSRTGEAFF. The sequenced CDR3 bases are TGTGCCAGCAGCAGGACAGGTGAA.